This is a list of T cell receptor beta chains from one sample in a study of T cells in Graves' hyperthyroidism and ophthalmopathy. TCRdb called the multiplex PCR reads again in MiXCR, with one record for every CDR3 protein. The table includes around 600,000 distinct CDR3 sequences, about 45% detected once. What was sequenced was peripheral blood or thyroid tissue (not recorded which). These receptors all stem from an adult man with Graves' disease, either hyperthyroidism or ophthalmopathy (not recorded which). Each CDR3 is given with its conserved first and last residue. Fields, in order: clone size, V gene, D gene, J gene, CDR3 protein, CDR3 DNA. A D gene is named only where the DNA matches it firmly. The listing skips clone size in some rows; elsewhere it reads once, few, many or a size class.

size: -; V: TRBV5-1; D: -; J: TRBJ2-5; CDR3: CASSGGTGRGETLYF; DNA: TGCGCCAGCAGCGGCGGGACTGGCCGTGGGGAGACCCTGTACTTC
size: -; V: TRBV13; D: TRBD1; J: TRBJ1-4; CDR3: CASSYRTGATNEKLFF; DNA: TGTGCCAGCAGTTACAGGACAGGTGCAACTAATGAAAAACTGTTTTTT
size: -; V: TRBV12-3/TRBV12-4; D: -; J: TRBJ1-3; CDR3: CASSLWSSGNTIYF; DNA: TGTGCCAGCAGTTTATGGAGTTCTGGAAACACCATATATTTT
size: -; V: TRBV2; D: -; J: TRBJ1-4; CDR3: CASSFGQSPEKLFF; DNA: TGTGCCAGCAGTTTCGGACAGAGTCCTGAAAAACTGTTTTTT
size: -; V: TRBV15; D: -; J: TRBJ1-5; CDR3: CATLSGIGNQPQHF; DNA: TGTGCCACTCTTTCCGGGATAGGCAATCAGCCCCAGCATTTT
size: few; V: TRBV5-1; D: -; J: TRBJ1-1; CDR3: CASSLQEDTEAFF; DNA: TGCGCCAGCAGCTTGCAGGAAGACACTGAAGCTTTCTTT
size: -; V: TRBV6-6; D: -; J: TRBJ2-5; CDR3: CASSYETQYF; DNA: TGTGCCAGCAGTTACGAGACCCAGTACTTC
size: -; V: TRBV20-1; D: -; J: TRBJ1-2; CDR3: CSANGQPNYGYTF; DNA: TGCAGTGCTAACGGACAGCCTAACTATGGCTACACCTTC
size: -; V: TRBV2; D: TRBD1; J: TRBJ2-5; CDR3: CASSEGGTGRIKETQYF; DNA: TGTGCCAGCAGTGAAGGGGGGACAGGGAGAATTAAAGAGACCCAGTACTTC
size: many; V: TRBV7-2; D: -; J: TRBJ1-2; CDR3: CASSLPGSNYGYTF; DNA: TGTGCCAGCAGCTTACCGGGATCTAACTATGGCTACACCTTC
size: -; V: TRBV7-3; D: -; J: TRBJ2-7; CDR3: CASRVGTYEQYF; DNA: TGTGCCAGCAGAGTGGGGACATACGAGCAGTACTTC
size: -; V: TRBV25-1; D: -; J: TRBJ1-1; CDR3: CASSANGMGSMNTEAFF; DNA: TGTGCCAGCAGTGCCAATGGGATGGGCAGTATGAACACTGAAGCTTTCTTT
size: -; V: TRBV2; D: TRBD2; J: TRBJ2-1; CDR3: CASSEEWKLAGGEQFF; DNA: TGTGCCAGCAGTGAAGAGTGGAAACTAGCGGGGGGTGAGCAGTTCTTC
size: -; V: TRBV5-5; D: TRBD1; J: TRBJ1-5; CDR3: CASSAGQVSNQPQHF; DNA: TGTGCCAGCAGCGCGGGACAGGTTAGCAATCAGCCCCAGCATTTT
size: few; V: TRBV7-9; D: TRBD1; J: TRBJ1-2; CDR3: CASGQALLGYGYTF; DNA: TGTGCCAGCGGACAGGCTCTACTTGGGTATGGCTACACCTTC
size: -; V: TRBV7-4; D: TRBD1; J: TRBJ2-7; CDR3: CAISVALRGREQYF; DNA: TGTGCCATCAGCGTAGCTCTCAGGGGGCGGGAGCAGTACTTC
size: -; V: TRBV5-4; D: TRBD2; J: TRBJ2-3; CDR3: CASSLSTSGTDTQYF; DNA: TGTGCCAGCAGCTTGTCAACTAGCGGCACAGATACGCAGTATTTT
size: -; V: TRBV2; D: -; J: TRBJ1-5; CDR3: CASREDQPQHF; DNA: TGTGCCAGCAGGGAAGATCAGCCCCAGCATTTT
size: -; V: TRBV11-2; D: TRBD1; J: TRBJ1-2; CDR3: CASSLDSDDRARSKTYGYTF; DNA: TGTGCCAGCAGCTTAGACTCAGACGACAGGGCCAGGTCTAAAACCTATGGCTACACCTTC
size: -; V: TRBV2; D: -; J: TRBJ1-2; CDR3: CASSEEIASGYTF; DNA: TGTGCCAGCAGTGAAGAGATAGCAAGTGGCTACACCTTC
size: -; V: TRBV7-6; D: TRBD1; J: TRBJ2-7; CDR3: CASSLTGGFYEQYF; DNA: TGTGCCAGCAGCTTGACAGGGGGCTTTTACGAGCAGTACTTC
size: -; V: TRBV3-1; D: TRBD1; J: TRBJ1-4; CDR3: CASSQDRDRYNEKLFF; DNA: TGTGCCAGCAGCCAAGATCGGGACAGATACAATGAAAAACTGTTTTTT
size: -; V: TRBV20-1; D: -; J: TRBJ2-7; CDR3: CSALGGTQTYEQYF; DNA: TGCAGTGCCCTAGGCGGGACTCAAACCTACGAGCAGTACTTC
size: many; V: TRBV10-3; D: -; J: TRBJ1-3; CDR3: CAIRAAGPAGNTIYF; DNA: TGTGCCATCAGAGCTGCCGGACCCGCCGGGAACACCATATATTTT
size: -; V: TRBV4-2; D: -; J: TRBJ2-6; CDR3: CASSQVPQVSGANVLTF; DNA: TGTGCCAGCAGCCAAGTCCCTCAAGTCTCTGGGGCCAACGTCCTGACTTTC
size: once; V: TRBV7-9; D: TRBD1; J: TRBJ1-1; CDR3: CASRPGQGARLGTEAFF; DNA: TGTGCCAGCAGACCGGGACAGGGGGCGCGGTTGGGCACTGAAGCTTTCTTT
size: many; V: TRBV2; D: -; J: TRBJ1-5; CDR3: CASSGNNNSGRHF; DNA: TGTGCCAGCAGTGGGAACAATAACAGCGGTCGGCATTTT
size: -; V: TRBV7-8; D: TRBD1; J: TRBJ2-7; CDR3: CASSLDRGQGSYEQYF; DNA: TGTGCCAGCAGCTTAGATCGGGGACAGGGTTCCTACGAGCAGTACTTC
size: few; V: TRBV14; D: -; J: TRBJ1-1; CDR3: CASSRGFTEAFF; DNA: TGTGCCAGCAGCCGGGGGTTCACTGAAGCTTTCTTT
size: many; V: TRBV24-1; D: -; J: TRBJ2-7; CDR3: CATSDRGYEQYF; DNA: TGTGCCACCAGTGATAGGGGTTACGAGCAGTACTTC
size: -; V: TRBV7-8; D: -; J: TRBJ1-5; CDR3: CASSYSKGLGNQPQHF; DNA: TGTGCCAGCAGTTACTCGAAGGGTCTCGGCAATCAGCCCCAGCATTTT
size: once; V: TRBV29-1; D: TRBD1; J: TRBJ1-2; CDR3: CSVVWTGGLYEQYYGYTF; DNA: TGCAGCGTTGTGTGGACAGGGGGCTTATACGAGCAGTACTATGGCTACACCTTC
size: many; V: TRBV29-1; D: -; J: TRBJ2-5; CDR3: CSVDPGSGETQYF; DNA: TGCAGCGTTGACCCCGGGAGCGGTGAGACCCAGTACTTC
size: -; V: TRBV2; D: -; J: TRBJ1-3; CDR3: CASSRGRRNTIYF; DNA: TGTGCCAGCAGCCGGGGCAGACGAAACACCATATATTTT